The rows below give T cell receptor beta chains drawn from one sample of a study of CD8+ T cells in alopecia areata. The data were produced by immunoSEQ multiplex PCR, yet TCRdb's version contains in-frame clones alone and is incomplete. Of 95,000 to 110,000 clones listed, 84% are singletons. The starting material was CD8+ T cells sorted from blood, obtained at week 24, from a patient treated with tofacitinib. The receptors were sampled from a human donor with alopecia areata. CDR3s include the opening cysteine and the closing phenylalanine or tryptophan. D genes are given only for firm matches. Expanded clones are given a class, and other clones once, few, many or no size at all.

- | - | TRBJ2-5 | TRBV27 | TGTGCCAGCAGTTCGCTCCTCATGTACCCGAAGGAGACCCAGTACTTC | CASSSLLMYPKETQYF
- | TRBD2 | TRBJ2-1 | TRBV29-1 | TGCAGCGGGGGTGGGACTAGCAGCAATGAGCAGTTCTTC | CSGGGTSSNEQFF
- | - | TRBJ2-7 | TRBV29-1 | TGCAGCGTTGAAGATCGGCGATCCGTTCCCTACGAGCAGTACTTC | CSVEDRRSVPYEQYF
- | TRBD1 | TRBJ1-5 | TRBV23-1 | TGCGCCAGCGCCGACGTGGGACAGAAAGTGCATCAGCCCCAGCATTTT | CASADVGQKVHQPQHF
few | - | TRBJ2-3 | TRBV7-6 | TGTGCCAGCAGCTTAGGAGTTTTGGACACAGATACGCAGTATTTT | CASSLGVLDTDTQYF
- | TRBD2 | TRBJ2-1 | TRBV27 | TGTGCCAGCAGTTCCTGCCACCTTAGCGGGTGTTCCTACAATGAGCAGTTCTTC | CASSSCHLSGCSYNEQFF
- | - | TRBJ1-6 | TRBV7-9 | TGTGCCAGCAGCTTCGTCGGGGGAAATTCACCCCTCCACTTT | CASSFVGGNSPLHF
- | TRBD1 | TRBJ2-7 | TRBV19 | TGTGCCAGTAGTCCAGGGACAGGGGGAAACGAGCAGTACTTC | CASSPGTGGNEQYF
- | - | TRBJ2-1 | TRBV30 | TGTGCCTGGAGTGTACAACAGTACAATGAGCAGTTCTTC | CAWSVQQYNEQFF
- | - | TRBJ2-1 | TRBV7-6 | TGTGCCAGCAGCTTAGGATCCGGGGCTAGCTTCTACAATGAGCAGTTCTTC | CASSLGSGASFYNEQFF
- | TRBD2 | TRBJ2-3 | TRBV4-3 | TGCGCCAGCAGCCAAGGGTTGGTTGGTCGGCGGGGGGGCGCGGATACGCAGTATTTT | CASSQGLVGRRGGADTQYF
- | TRBD1 | TRBJ1-4 | TRBV7-8 | TGTGCCAGCAGCTTATCATCAGGGGGCTCAACTAATGAAAAACTGTTTTTT | CASSLSSGGSTNEKLFF
- | - | TRBJ2-7 | TRBV13 | TGTGCCAGCCGAGGGGGGCGCGAGCAGTACTTC | CASRGGREQYF
- | - | TRBJ1-4 | TRBV5-1 | TGCGCCAGCAGGGGGGCCGGAGCGAGTGAAAAACTGTTTTTT | CASRGAGASEKLFF
- | - | TRBJ2-1 | TRBV4-3 | TGCGCCAGCAGCCAAGGGGCCACAAGTTACAATGAGCAGTTCTTC | CASSQGATSYNEQFF
- | - | TRBJ2-2 | TRBV6-5 | TGTGCCAGCAGGACACTAGGCGAGGAGCTGTTTTTT | CASRTLGEELFF
medium-sized | - | TRBJ2-3 | TRBV27 | TGTGCCAGCAGTTTATCAAGGCCAGATACGCAGTATTTT | CASSLSRPDTQYF
- | - | TRBJ1-5 | TRBV6-5 | TGTGCCAGCAGTTTTGCCCGGGGCCAGCCCCAGCATTTT | CASSFARGQPQHF
- | - | TRBJ2-3 | TRBV6-6 | TGTGCCAGCAGTTACGCGGAGCCCACAGATACGCAGTATTTT | CASSYAEPTDTQYF
- | - | TRBJ2-1 | TRBV6-6 | TGTGCCAGCAGTTACGGTAGCGAGTTGGGTGAGCAGTTCTTC | CASSYGSELGEQFF
- | - | TRBJ2-4 | TRBV4-1 | TGCGCCAGCAGCCAACATTTTGGACAGCAAAACATTCAGTACTTC | CASSQHFGQQNIQYF
- | - | TRBJ2-1 | TRBV4-3 | TGCGCCAGCAGCCAAGGCAGGGCCTCCTACAATGAGCAGTTCTTC | CASSQGRASYNEQFF
few | TRBD2 | TRBJ2-3 | TRBV7-2 | TGTGCCAGCAGCTTCCATCTAGCTAGCGGGGGGGCGACAGATACGCAGTATTTT | CASSFHLASGGATDTQYF
- | - | TRBJ2-7 | TRBV6-6 | TGTGCCAGCAGTTTAGACTCAAACTCCTACGAGCAGTACTTC | CASSLDSNSYEQYF
once | - | TRBJ1-4 | TRBV4-3 | TGCGCCAGCAGCCAGGACCCGGCCCTTAATGAAAAACTGTTTTTT | CASSQDPALNEKLFF
- | - | TRBJ1-5 | TRBV19 | TGTGCCAGTAGTATCGGGGCAGAGAATCAGCCCCAGCATTTT | CASSIGAENQPQHF
- | - | TRBJ2-1 | TRBV6-6 | TGTGCCAGCTTTGGGCCGCCGGGAGAGCAGTTCTTC | CASFGPPGEQFF
- | - | TRBJ2-7 | TRBV27 | TGTGCCAGCAGCTCCACGGGACGCGAGCAGTACTTC | CASSSTGREQYF
- | - | TRBJ2-6 | TRBV7-9 | TGTGCCAGCAGCTTAGCTCATCCGACGGGCTCTGGGGCCAACGTCCTGACTTTC | CASSLAHPTGSGANVLTF
- | - | TRBJ2-5 | TRBV9 | TGTGCCAGCAGCGTCGGCGGGCAAGAGACCCAGTACTTC | CASSVGGQETQYF
- | - | TRBJ2-4 | TRBV21-1 | TGTGCCAGAAAAAACATTCAGTACTTC | CARKNIQYF
- | - | TRBJ2-5 | TRBV29-1 | TGCAGCGTTGAAGAGCCTGGGGCGCAAGAGACCCAGTACTTC | CSVEEPGAQETQYF
- | - | TRBJ2-3 | TRBV27 | TGTGCCAGCAGTTTGACCGGGATTTCAGATACGCAGTATTTT | CASSLTGISDTQYF
- | - | TRBJ1-1 | TRBV10-3 | TGTGCCATCAGTGAGGAAGTGGCCGTGAACACTGAAGCTTTCTTT | CAISEEVAVNTEAFF
- | - | TRBJ1-1 | TRBV29-1 | TGCAGCGTTGAATTAACTGAAGCTTTCTTT | CSVELTEAFF
few | TRBD1 | TRBJ2-5 | TRBV12-5 | TGTGCTAGTGGTTTGACCTCCGGGACAGGGGCCCAAGAGACCCAGTACTTC | CASGLTSGTGAQETQYF
- | - | TRBJ2-7 | TRBV5-4 | TGTGCCAGCAGCTTGTCATCGACCTACGAGCAGTACTTC | CASSLSSTYEQYF
- | - | TRBJ1-1 | TRBV27 | TGTGCCAGCAGTCTGGGCGGGAGCACTGAAGCTTTCTTT | CASSLGGSTEAFF
- | - | TRBJ2-5 | TRBV5-4 | TGTGCCAGCAGCTTTCAGGGGGGGCAAGAGACCCAGTACTTC | CASSFQGGQETQYF
- | - | TRBJ1-1 | TRBV19 | TGTGCCAGTAGTATGGCAACGAACACTGAAGCTTTCTTT | CASSMATNTEAFF
- | TRBD1 | TRBJ2-3 | TRBV4-1 | TGCGCCAGCAGCCATAAGGGGCAGGGGGTCGATACGCAGTATTTT | CASSHKGQGVDTQYF
- | - | TRBJ2-3 | TRBV7-8 | TGTGCCAGCAGCTTAGGGACAGATACGCAGTATTTT | CASSLGTDTQYF
- | - | TRBJ2-7 | TRBV5-1 | TGCGCCAGCAGCTTGGGGGACCGACCCTACGAGCAGTACTTC | CASSLGDRPYEQYF
- | - | TRBJ2-5 | TRBV19 | TGTGCCAGTAGTCAACCCGGGACCGCGGCATTCTCTGAGACCCAGTACTTC | CASSQPGTAAFSETQYF
- | - | TRBJ1-2 | TRBV5-1 | TGCGCCAGCAGCCTGGGACGGCAATATGGCTACACCTTC | CASSLGRQYGYTF
- | - | TRBJ2-3 | TRBV9 | TGTGCCAGCAGCGAGTGGCAAGATACGCAGTATTTT | CASSEWQDTQYF
- | TRBD1 | TRBJ1-5 | TRBV7-8 | TGTGCCAGCAGCTTAGGACAGGGGCTAGGTCAGCCCCAGCATTTT | CASSLGQGLGQPQHF
- | - | TRBJ2-1 | TRBV23-1 | TGCGCCAGCAGTCAATCATCCCAGGTGCAGCAGTTCTTC | CASSQSSQVQQFF
- | TRBD1 | TRBJ2-1 | TRBV4-3 | TGCGCCAGCAGCCACTCCACAGGGGCCCTCTACAATGAGCAGTTCTTC | CASSHSTGALYNEQFF
- | - | TRBJ2-5 | TRBV7-6 | TGTGCCACGTTTGTTGGGGACGCAAACGATAAAGAGACCCAGTACTTC | CATFVGDANDKETQYF
- | - | TRBJ2-7 | TRBV19 | TGTGCCAGTAGTATAGGTGGCAGCGCCGAGCAGTACTTC | CASSIGGSAEQYF
- | - | TRBJ1-6 | TRBV4-1 | TGCGCCAGCAGCCAAGACCCCACAGGGTTGGGGGGTTACCCCCTCCACTTT | CASSQDPTGLGGYPLHF
- | TRBD1 | TRBJ1-1 | TRBV6-1 | TGTGCCAGCAGTGAGAGGGACAGGGGAATCACTGAAGCTTTCTTT | CASSERDRGITEAFF
- | TRBD1 | TRBJ2-2 | TRBV5-1 | TGCGCCAGCAGCCCAGGGACAGTTTACACCGGGGAGCTGTTTTTT | CASSPGTVYTGELFF
once | - | TRBJ2-7 | TRBV7-9 | TGTGCCAGCACCCCAGGATCCGAGCAGTACTTC | CASTPGSEQYF
- | - | TRBJ2-7 | TRBV10-2 | TGCGCCAGCAGTGACAGTTACGAGCAGTACTTC | CASSDSYEQYF
- | - | TRBJ1-5 | TRBV4-1 | TGCGCCAGCAGCCAAGAGACCCCGGTCCAGCTGTCCAATCAGCCCCAGCATTTT | CASSQETPVQLSNQPQHF
few | TRBD2 | TRBJ2-1 | TRBV29-1 | TGCAGCGCGGGGGGGAATGAGCAGTTCTTC | CSAGGNEQFF